Sequencing of this TCR beta chain was carried out in a study of blood T cell repertoires in COVID-19. Sequencing used immunoSEQ multiplex PCR; TCRdb keeps in-frame clones, though not all of them. This table has tens of thousands of clones, approximately 88% appearing once. Germline CDR1 MDHEN, CDR2 SYDVKM. The CDR3 length is 14 residues. Trimming pared 2 bases from V and 6 bases from J, leaving 10 bases between. Source material: peripheral blood. The chain combines TRBV28 with TRBJ1-4; D perhaps matches TRBD1 (5 bases). This clonotype originated in a human donor in a cohort sampled during active COVID-19. The CDR3 nucleotides read TGTGCCAGCAGTTTAATGGGGGGGGATGAAAAACTGTTTTTT. Translation gives CASSLMGGDEKLFF.